These 2 T cell receptor beta chains came from one sample sequenced in a study of a mutant IDH1 vaccine in newly diagnosed glioma. Time point meaning: week 47, end of study. One vaccine dose held 300 ug of mutant IDH1 20-mer peptide and came with topical imiquimod. No antigens are known for them. This table comes from immunoSEQ multiplex PCR, and its TCRdb copy is limited to in-frame clones, with some not included. The data contain almost 95,000 clones, about nine tenths of them singletons. Sample: PBMCs, taken from a glioma patient whose treatment included an IDH1 peptide vaccine. These receptors originate from a woman in her forties or fifties with glioma.

The chain is built from TRBV19 and TRBJ1-1, with unresolved D. The CDR3 consists of 13 residues. V was pared by 4 bases and J by 5 bases, with 11 bases between. The germline CDR1 and CDR2 sequences are LNHDA and SQIVND (reference sequence). The DNA of the CDR3 is TGTGCCAGTAGTACATCAGGATGGACTGAAGCTTTCTTT. Translation gives CASSTSGWTEAFF.

This sequence joins TRBV20-1 and TRBJ1-2; D is uncertain. The CDR3 extends over 11 amino acids. V lost 0 bases and J 10 bases, leaving 9 bases between the germline ends. Germline CDR1 is DFQATT and CDR2 is SNEGSKA (reference sequence). CDR3 loop: CSARDYPDYTF. The CDR3 DNA is TGCAGTGCTAGAGATTATCCAGACTACACCTTC.